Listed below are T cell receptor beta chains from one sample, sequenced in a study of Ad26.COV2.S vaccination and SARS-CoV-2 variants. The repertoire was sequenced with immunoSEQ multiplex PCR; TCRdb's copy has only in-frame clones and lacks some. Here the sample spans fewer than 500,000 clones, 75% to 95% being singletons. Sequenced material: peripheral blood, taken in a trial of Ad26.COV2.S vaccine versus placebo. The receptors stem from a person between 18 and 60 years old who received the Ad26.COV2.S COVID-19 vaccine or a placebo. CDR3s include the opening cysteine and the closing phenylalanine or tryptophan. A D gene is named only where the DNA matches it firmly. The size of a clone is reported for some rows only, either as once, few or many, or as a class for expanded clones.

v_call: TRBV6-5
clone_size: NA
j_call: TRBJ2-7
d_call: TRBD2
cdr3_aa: CASSYAVSGNYEQYF
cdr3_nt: TGTGCCAGCAGTTACGCCGTTAGCGGGAACTACGAGCAGTACTTC

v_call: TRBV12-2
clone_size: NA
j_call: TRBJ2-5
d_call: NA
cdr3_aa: CASRHPTSGGFKKTQYF
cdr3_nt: TGTGCAAGTCGCCACCCAACCTCAGGGGGTTTTAAAAAGACCCAGTACTTC

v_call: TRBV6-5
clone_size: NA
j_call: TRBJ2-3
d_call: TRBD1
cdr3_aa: CASSRQGTDTQYF
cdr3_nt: TGTGCCAGCAGCCGACAGGGGACAGATACGCAGTATTTT

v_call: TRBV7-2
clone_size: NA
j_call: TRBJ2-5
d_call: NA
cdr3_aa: CASSPAGGTQETQYF
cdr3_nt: TGTGCCAGCAGCCCGGCGGGCGGTACGCAAGAGACCCAGTACTTC

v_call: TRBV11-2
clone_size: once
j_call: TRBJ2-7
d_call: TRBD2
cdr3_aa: CASSFHREGEQYF
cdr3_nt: TGTGCCAGCAGCTTTCATAGGGAGGGCGAGCAGTACTTC

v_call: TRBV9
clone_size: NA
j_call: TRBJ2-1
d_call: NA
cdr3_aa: CASSVGVGTLYNEQFF
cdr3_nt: TGTGCCAGCAGCGTAGGAGTGGGGACGCTCTACAATGAGCAGTTCTTC

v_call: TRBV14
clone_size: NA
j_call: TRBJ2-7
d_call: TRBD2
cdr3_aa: CASSLLGTSGSSYEQYF
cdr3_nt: TGTGCCAGCAGCCTCCTGGGGACTAGCGGGAGCTCCTACGAGCAGTACTTC

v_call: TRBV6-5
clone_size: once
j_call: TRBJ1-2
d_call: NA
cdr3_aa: CASRVGGVGYTF
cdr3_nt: TGTGCCAGCAGGGTCGGAGGGGTTGGCTACACCTTC

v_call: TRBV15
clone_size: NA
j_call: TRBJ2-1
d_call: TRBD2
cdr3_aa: CATSRDLYFGTSVNEQFF
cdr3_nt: TGTGCCACCAGCAGAGATCTCTATTTCGGGACTAGCGTCAATGAGCAGTTCTTC

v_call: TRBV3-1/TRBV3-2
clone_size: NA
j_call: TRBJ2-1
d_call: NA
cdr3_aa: CASSRAGSSYNEQFF
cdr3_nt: TGTGCCAGCAGCCGAGCGGGTAGCTCCTACAATGAGCAGTTCTTC

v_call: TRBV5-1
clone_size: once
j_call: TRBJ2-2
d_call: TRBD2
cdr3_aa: CASSLAPGGTGELFF
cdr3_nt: TGCGCCAGCAGCTTGGCCCCGGGAGGCACCGGGGAGCTGTTTTTT

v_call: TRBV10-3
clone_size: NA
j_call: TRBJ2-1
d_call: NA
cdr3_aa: CAISAGQSYNEQFF
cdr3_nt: TGTGCCATCAGCGCGGGACAGTCCTACAATGAGCAGTTCTTC

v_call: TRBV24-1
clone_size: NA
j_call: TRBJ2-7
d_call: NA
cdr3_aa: CATSDLKGSTYEQYF
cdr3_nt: TGTGCCACCAGTGATTTGAAAGGATCCACCTACGAGCAGTACTTC

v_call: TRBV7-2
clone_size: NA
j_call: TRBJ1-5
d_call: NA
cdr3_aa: CASSLDSSGYNQPQHF
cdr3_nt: TGTGCCAGCAGCTTAGACTCCTCGGGGTACAATCAGCCCCAGCATTTT

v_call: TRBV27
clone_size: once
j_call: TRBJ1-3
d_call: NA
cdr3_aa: CASSLSPGLSGNTIYF
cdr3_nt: TGTGCCAGCAGTTTATCACCGGGACTCTCTGGAAACACCATATATTTT

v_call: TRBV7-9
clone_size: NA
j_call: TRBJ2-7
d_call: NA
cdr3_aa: CASSLASDEQYF
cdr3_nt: TGTGCCAGCAGCTTAGCCAGCGACGAGCAGTACTTC

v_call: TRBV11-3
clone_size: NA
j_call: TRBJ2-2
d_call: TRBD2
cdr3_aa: CASSMGLAGGELFF
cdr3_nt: TGTGCCAGCAGCATGGGACTAGCTGGCGGGGAGCTGTTTTTT

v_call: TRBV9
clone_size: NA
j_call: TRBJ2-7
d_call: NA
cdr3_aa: CASSGANSYEQYF
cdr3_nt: TGTGCCAGCAGCGGAGCGAACTCCTACGAGCAGTACTTC

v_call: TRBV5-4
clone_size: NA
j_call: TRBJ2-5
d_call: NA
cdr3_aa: CASTQGGLGGFYQETQYF
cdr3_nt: TGTGCCAGCACCCAGGGGGGACTTGGCGGGTTTTACCAAGAGACCCAGTACTTC

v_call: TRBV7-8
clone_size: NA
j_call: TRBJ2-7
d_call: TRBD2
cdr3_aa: CASSRAGGYEQYF
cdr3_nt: TGTGCCAGCAGCCGGGCGGGGGGCTACGAGCAGTACTTC

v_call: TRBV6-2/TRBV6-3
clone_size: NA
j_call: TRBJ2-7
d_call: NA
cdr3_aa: CASSHSDSSYEQYF
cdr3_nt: TGTGCCAGCAGTCACTCCGATAGCTCCTACGAGCAGTACTTC

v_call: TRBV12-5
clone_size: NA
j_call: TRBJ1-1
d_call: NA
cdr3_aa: CASGPHRDTEAFF
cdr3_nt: TGTGCTAGTGGTCCCCACAGGGACACTGAAGCTTTCTTT

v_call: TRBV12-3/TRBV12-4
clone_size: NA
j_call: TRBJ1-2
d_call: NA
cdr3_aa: CASRTHNYGYTF
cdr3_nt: TGTGCCAGCAGAACCCATAACTATGGCTACACCTTC

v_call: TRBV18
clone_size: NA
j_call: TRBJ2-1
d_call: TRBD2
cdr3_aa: CASSLGTSGSVHEQFF
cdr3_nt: TGTGCCAGCTCACTTGGGACTAGCGGGAGTGTTCATGAGCAGTTCTTC

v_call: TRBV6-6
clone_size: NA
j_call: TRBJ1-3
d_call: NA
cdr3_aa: CASQGKGNTIYF
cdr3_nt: TGTGCCAGCCAGGGGAAGGGAAACACCATATATTTT

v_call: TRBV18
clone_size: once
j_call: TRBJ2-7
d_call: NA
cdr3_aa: CASSQGIAVSYEQYF
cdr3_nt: TGTGCCAGCTCACAGGGGATAGCGGTGTCCTACGAGCAGTACTTC

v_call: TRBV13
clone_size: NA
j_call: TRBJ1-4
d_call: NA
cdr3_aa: CASSFWGVGNEKLFF
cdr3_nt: TGTGCCAGCAGCTTTTGGGGAGTTGGTAATGAAAAACTGTTTTTT

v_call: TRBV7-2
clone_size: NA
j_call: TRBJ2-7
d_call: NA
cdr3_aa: CASSLAAGETYEQYF
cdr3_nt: TGTGCCAGCAGCTTAGCGGCAGGGGAGACCTACGAGCAGTACTTC

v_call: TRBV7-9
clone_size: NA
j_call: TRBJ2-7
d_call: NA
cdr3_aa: CASSSPTSYYEQYF
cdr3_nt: TGTGCCAGCAGCTCCCCCACCAGCTACTACGAGCAGTACTTC

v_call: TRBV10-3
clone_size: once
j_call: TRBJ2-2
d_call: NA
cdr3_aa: CAISLASGELFF
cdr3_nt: TGTGCCATCAGTCTAGCGTCCGGGGAGCTGTTTTTT

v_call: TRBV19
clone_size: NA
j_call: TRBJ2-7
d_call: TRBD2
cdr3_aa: CASSIAPVAGEQYF
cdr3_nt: TGTGCCAGTAGTATAGCCCCGGTAGCGGGCGAGCAGTACTTC

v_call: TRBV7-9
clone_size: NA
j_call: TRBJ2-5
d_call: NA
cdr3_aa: CASSLNQETQYF
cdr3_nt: TGTGCCAGCAGCTTGAATCAAGAGACCCAGTACTTC

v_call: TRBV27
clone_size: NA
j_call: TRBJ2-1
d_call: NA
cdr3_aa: CASSSRVHNEQFF
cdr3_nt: TGTGCCAGCAGTTCCCGGGTCCACAATGAGCAGTTCTTC

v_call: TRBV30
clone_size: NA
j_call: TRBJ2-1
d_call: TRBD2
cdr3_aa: CAYLAAYNEQFF
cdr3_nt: TGTGCCTATCTAGCGGCCTACAATGAGCAGTTCTTC

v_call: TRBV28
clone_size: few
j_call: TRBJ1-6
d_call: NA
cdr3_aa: CASSLLTDYYNSPLHF
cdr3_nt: TGTGCCAGCAGTTTATTAACAGACTACTATAATTCACCCCTCCACTTT

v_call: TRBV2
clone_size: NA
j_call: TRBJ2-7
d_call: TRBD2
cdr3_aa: CASIGRIGGSSPYEQYF
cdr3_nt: TGTGCCAGCATAGGTCGAATAGGCGGGAGTTCTCCCTACGAGCAGTACTTC

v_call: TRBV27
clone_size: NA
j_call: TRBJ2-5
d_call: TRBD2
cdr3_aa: CASSPAPGLAGETQYF
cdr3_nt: TGTGCCAGCAGTCCAGCCCCGGGACTAGCGGGAGAGACCCAGTACTTC

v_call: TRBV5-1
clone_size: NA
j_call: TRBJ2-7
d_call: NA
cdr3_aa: CASSWARDSPSYEQYF
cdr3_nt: TGCGCCAGCAGCTGGGCGCGGGACAGCCCTTCCTACGAGCAGTACTTC

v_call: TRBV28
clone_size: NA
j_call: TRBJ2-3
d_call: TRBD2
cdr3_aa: CATTSLAGVADTQYF
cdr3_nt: TGTGCCACCACCTCACTAGCGGGAGTGGCAGATACGCAGTATTTT

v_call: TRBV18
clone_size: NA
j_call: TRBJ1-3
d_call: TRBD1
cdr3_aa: CASSPLDRGFGNTIYF
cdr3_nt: TGTGCCAGCTCACCTTTGGACAGGGGGTTTGGAAACACCATATATTTT

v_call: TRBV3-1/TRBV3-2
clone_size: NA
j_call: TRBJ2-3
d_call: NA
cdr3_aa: CASSPDPPTPDTQYF
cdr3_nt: TGTGCCAGCAGCCCGGATCCCCCGACGCCAGATACGCAGTATTTT

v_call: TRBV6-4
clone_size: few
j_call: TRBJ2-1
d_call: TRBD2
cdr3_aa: CASSDSSSGSDEQFF
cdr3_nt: TGTGCCAGCAGTGACTCGTCTAGCGGGAGCGATGAGCAGTTCTTC

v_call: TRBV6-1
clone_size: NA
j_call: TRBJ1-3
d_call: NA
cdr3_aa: CASSEKEDSSGNTIYF
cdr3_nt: TGTGCCAGCAGTGAAAAGGAGGATAGCTCTGGAAACACCATATATTTT

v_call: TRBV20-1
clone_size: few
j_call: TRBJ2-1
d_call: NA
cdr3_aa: CSARRTNEQFF
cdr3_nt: TGCAGTGCTAGACGAACCAATGAGCAGTTCTTC

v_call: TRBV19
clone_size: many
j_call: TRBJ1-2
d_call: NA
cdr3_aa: CASSIETSPYGYTF
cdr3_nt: TGTGCCAGTAGTATAGAGACATCTCCATATGGCTACACCTTC

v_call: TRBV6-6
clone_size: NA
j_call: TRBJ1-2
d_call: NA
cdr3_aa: CASSYGGTNYGYTF
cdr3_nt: TGTGCCAGCAGTTACGGTGGAACTAACTATGGCTACACCTTC

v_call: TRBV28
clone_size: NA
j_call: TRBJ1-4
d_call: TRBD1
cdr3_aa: CASSSRGATNEKLFF
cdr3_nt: TGTGCCAGCAGTTCCAGGGGGGCAACTAATGAAAAACTGTTTTTT

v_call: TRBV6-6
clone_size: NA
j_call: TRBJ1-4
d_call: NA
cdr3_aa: CASGRRTNEKLFF
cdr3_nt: TGTGCCAGCGGGAGGCGAACTAATGAAAAACTGTTTTTT

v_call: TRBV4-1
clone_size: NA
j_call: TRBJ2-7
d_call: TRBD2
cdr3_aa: CASSQERLAGEHEQYF
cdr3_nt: TGCGCCAGCAGCCAAGAACGGCTAGCGGGAGAACACGAGCAGTACTTC

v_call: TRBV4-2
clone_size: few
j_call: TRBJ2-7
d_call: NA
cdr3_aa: CASSPEVLDSYEQYF
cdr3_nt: TGTGCCAGCAGCCCCGAGGTGCTTGACTCCTACGAGCAGTACTTC

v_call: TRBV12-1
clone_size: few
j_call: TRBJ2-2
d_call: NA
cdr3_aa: CASTVVHGDHRGENHTGELFF
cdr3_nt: TGTGCCAGCACCGTGGTCCATGGGGATCACCGGGGCGAAAATCACACCGGGGAGCTGTTTTTT

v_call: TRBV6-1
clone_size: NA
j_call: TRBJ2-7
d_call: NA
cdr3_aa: CASSEDSNYEQYF
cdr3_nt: TGTGCCAGCAGTGAGGACAGCAACTACGAGCAGTACTTC

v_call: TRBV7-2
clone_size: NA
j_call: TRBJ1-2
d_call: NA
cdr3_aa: CARMPGPPLYGYTF
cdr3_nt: TGTGCCAGAATGCCGGGACCGCCCCTGTATGGCTACACCTTC